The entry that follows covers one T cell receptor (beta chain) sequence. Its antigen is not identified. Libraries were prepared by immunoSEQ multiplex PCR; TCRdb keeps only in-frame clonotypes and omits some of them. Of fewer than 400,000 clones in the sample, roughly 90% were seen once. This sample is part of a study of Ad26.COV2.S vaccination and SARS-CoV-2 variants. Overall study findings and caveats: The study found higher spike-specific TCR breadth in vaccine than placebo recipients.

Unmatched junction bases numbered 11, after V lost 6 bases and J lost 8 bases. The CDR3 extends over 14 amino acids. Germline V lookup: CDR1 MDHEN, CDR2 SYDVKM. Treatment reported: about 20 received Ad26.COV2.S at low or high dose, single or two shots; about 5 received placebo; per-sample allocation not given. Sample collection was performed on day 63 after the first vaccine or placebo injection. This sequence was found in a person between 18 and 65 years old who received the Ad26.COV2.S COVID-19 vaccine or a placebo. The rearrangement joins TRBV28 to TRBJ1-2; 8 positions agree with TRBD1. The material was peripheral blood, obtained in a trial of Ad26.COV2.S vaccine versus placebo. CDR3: CASSLLPGGLGYTF. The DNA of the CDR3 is TGTGCCAGCAGCCTATTACCAGGGGGCCTCGGCTACACCTTC.